This is a list of T cell receptor beta chains from one sample in a study of cytomegalovirus exposure and HLA in healthy donors. Sequenced by immunoSEQ multiplex PCR; TCRdb stores in-frame clones only, minus some. This sample has tens of thousands of clones, with roughly four fifths found just once. The sample consisted of PBMCs. The source is a human donor in good health. Both conserved end residues are part of each CDR3. D genes are given only for firm matches. Clone size is not always given. Where it is, it says once, few, many or a class for expanded clones.

size,J,D,V,DNA,CDR3
-,TRBJ2-5,-,TRBV5-1,TGCGCCAGCAGCTTGGAGGCGCAGGGTGAGACCCAGTACTTC,CASSLEAQGETQYF
-,TRBJ2-2,TRBD2,TRBV19,TGTGCCATAAGGACTAGCGGCACCGGGGAGCTGTTTTTT,CAIRTSGTGELFF
few,TRBJ2-3,-,TRBV6-1,TGTGCCAGCAGTGAAGTATTGGGGGCCGGGGATACGCAGTATTTT,CASSEVLGAGDTQYF
-,TRBJ2-7,-,TRBV6-6,TGTGCCAGCAGTTACGGTTCCCCCGGGGAGCAGTACTTC,CASSYGSPGEQYF
-,TRBJ2-7,TRBD2,TRBV15,TGTGCCACCAGCAGAGCGGGGGGGACCTCCTACGAGCAGTACTTC,CATSRAGGTSYEQYF
-,TRBJ1-1,TRBD1,TRBV28,TGTGCCAGCAGTTTTGTCGTAGAGGGGGCGTTGAACACTGAAGCTTTCTTT,CASSFVVEGALNTEAFF
-,TRBJ1-5,TRBD1,TRBV19,TGTGCCAGTAGTATTTCCCAGGGGGCGCGGAGTCAGCCCCAGCATTTT,CASSISQGARSQPQHF
-,TRBJ1-2,TRBD1,TRBV19,TGTGCCAGTAGTGTAAGCGGGACAGGGAGCTATGGCTACCCCTTC,CASSVSGTGSYGYPF
once,TRBJ1-2,TRBD1,TRBV16,TGTGCCAGCAGCCGAAAAGGACGAAAGGCAGGGGGCGCGGACTATGGCTACACCTTC,CASSRKGRKAGGADYGYTF
-,TRBJ1-5,TRBD1,TRBV15,TGTGCCACCAGCAGAGACCAGGGGGCGGGTAGCAATCAGCCCCAGCATTTT,CATSRDQGAGSNQPQHF
-,TRBJ2-7,TRBD2,TRBV10-2,TGCGCCAGCAGTGAGCGGGGGGGACTCTACGAGCAGTACTTC,CASSERGGLYEQYF
-,TRBJ1-1,-,TRBV11-2,TGTGCCAGCAGACTTACAGGGAACACTGAAGCTTTCTTT,CASRLTGNTEAFF
-,TRBJ2-3,TRBD1,TRBV6-5,TGTGCCAGCAAGGGGGGCGGACAGGGGGCAGATACGCAGTATTTT,CASKGGGQGADTQYF
few,TRBJ2-5,-,TRBV4-1,TGCGCCAGCAGCCAAGGGACACCCTGGGTGACCCAGTACTTC,CASSQGTPWVTQYF
once,TRBJ2-2,-,TRBV5-4,TGTGCCAGCGGAGATAGGGGGGGCGATGCCGGGGAGCTGTTTTTT,CASGDRGGDAGELFF
few,TRBJ1-2,TRBD1,TRBV30,TGTGCCTGGGGACAGGGGGATGGCTACACCTTC,CAWGQGDGYTF
once,TRBJ1-1,-,TRBV29-1,TGCAGCGCCATGGACAGGAACACTGAAGCTTTCTTT,CSAMDRNTEAFF
-,TRBJ2-5,TRBD2,TRBV9,TGTGCCAGCAGCGTAGCGGGACTAGCGGGGGGGCCTTTCGAGACCCAGTACTTC,CASSVAGLAGGPFETQYF
once,TRBJ2-5,-,TRBV27,TGTGCCAGCAGTTTAATGGGGGCGCCGCAGGAGACCCAGTACTTC,CASSLMGAPQETQYF
-,TRBJ1-3,-,TRBV6-6,TGTGCCAGCAGTTACGGACAGCGAAGAAACACCATATATTTT,CASSYGQRRNTIYF
-,TRBJ2-7,TRBD2,TRBV18,TGTGCCAGCTCACCGCTTCCCGGGACTACCTCCTACGAGCAGTACTTC,CASSPLPGTTSYEQYF
-,TRBJ2-7,-,TRBV7-8,TGTGCCAGCAGCCCTACAGCCCCAACAGGGACAAGGAAGCACGAGCAGTACTTC,CASSPTAPTGTRKHEQYF
-,TRBJ1-2,TRBD1,TRBV5-1,TGCGCCAGCAGCCCCCTGGGGACAGGGGTGGGCTATGGCTACACCTTC,CASSPLGTGVGYGYTF
once,TRBJ1-1,TRBD1,TRBV6-5,TGTGCCAGCAGTTACCAGACAGGGATCTTGAACACTGAAGCTTTCTTT,CASSYQTGILNTEAFF
-,TRBJ1-1,-,TRBV5-4,TGTGCCAGCAGCTTAACAGAGAACACTGAAGCTTTCTTT,CASSLTENTEAFF
-,TRBJ2-5,TRBD1,TRBV28,TGTGCCAGCAGTCCGCCGACAGGGGGCGTGTTTAAGGGAGAGACCCAGTACTTC,CASSPPTGGVFKGETQYF
few,TRBJ1-5,-,TRBV15,TGTGCCACCAGCAGGGCGGGGGGTACTTCGGGGGCCCAGCATTTT,CATSRAGGTSGAQHF
-,TRBJ2-7,-,TRBV7-9,TGTTCCAGCAGCTCTTCAAGGGGGTTGGCTAAAGAGCAGTACTTC,CSSSSSRGLAKEQYF
-,TRBJ2-3,TRBD1,TRBV4-1,TGCGCCAGCAGCCAAGTCCACCGACAGGGGGCAGGGTTGACGCAGTATTTT,CASSQVHRQGAGLTQYF
once,TRBJ1-6,-,TRBV10-3,TGTGCCATCAGGCGCGACAGCGCGAATTCACCCCTCCACTTT,CAIRRDSANSPLHF
-,TRBJ2-1,-,TRBV6-5,TGTGCCAGCAGTTACTCGAGGGACACCGTGCAGTTCTTC,CASSYSRDTVQFF
-,TRBJ2-3,-,TRBV2,TGTGCCAGCAGTGAGGGCGGGGGCGGGGATACGCAGTATTTT,CASSEGGGGDTQYF
-,TRBJ2-5,-,TRBV28,TGTGCCAGCAGTCCCGACGTCGGGAGCGAGGAGACCCAGTACTTC,CASSPDVGSEETQYF
few,TRBJ1-1,TRBD1,TRBV5-4,TGTGCCAGCAGCTCGGGGACAGGGAGATTGAACACTGAAGCTTTCTTT,CASSSGTGRLNTEAFF
-,TRBJ1-4,-,TRBV13,TGTGCCAGCAGCTTTAGACGGACAATTAATGAAAAACTGTTTTTT,CASSFRRTINEKLFF
-,TRBJ1-2,TRBD1,TRBV2,TGTGCCAGCGCCCCAGGGACAGCGCGCGCCTATGGCTACACCTTC,CASAPGTARAYGYTF
-,TRBJ2-7,TRBD2,TRBV7-2,TGTGCCAGCAGCAACCTAGCGGGGGACTCCTACGAGCAGTACTTC,CASSNLAGDSYEQYF
-,TRBJ2-7,-,TRBV27,TGTGCCAGCAGTACCTCGGGACACACTTACGAGCAGTACTTC,CASSTSGHTYEQYF
-,TRBJ1-1,TRBD1,TRBV29-1,TGCAGCGTTGGGACAGGGGGCTTAGGGAACACTGAAGCTTTCTTT,CSVGTGGLGNTEAFF
-,TRBJ2-5,-,TRBV11-2,TGTGCCAGCAGGGATGGGGGGGGCCCGGAGACCCAGTACTTC,CASRDGGGPETQYF
-,TRBJ1-4,-,TRBV7-2,TGTGCCAGCAGCCCCCAACGGGGGACTAATGAAAAACTGTTTTTT,CASSPQRGTNEKLFF
-,TRBJ2-1,TRBD1,TRBV10-3,TGTGCCATCAGTGAGGACAGGGCAGTTGGCAGTGAGCAGTTCTTC,CAISEDRAVGSEQFF
-,TRBJ2-7,TRBD1,TRBV6-5,TGTGCCAGCAGTCCTGGACAGGGGGCCTACGAGCAGTACTTC,CASSPGQGAYEQYF
-,TRBJ1-4,-,TRBV2,TGTGCCAGCAGTGGTGCGGCGGGTGCAACTAATGAAAAACTGTTTTTT,CASSGAAGATNEKLFF
-,TRBJ1-2,TRBD1,TRBV10-3,TGTGCCATCAGTCCACAGGGGGATGGCTACCCCTTC,CAISPQGDGYPF
-,TRBJ1-1,-,TRBV19,TGTGCCAGTAGTAGTATGGGGACTCGGGCTGAAGCTTTCTTT,CASSSMGTRAEAFF
few,TRBJ1-2,-,TRBV10-2,TGCGCCAGCAGTGAGTCGGGAGTACAGTGGGGCTACACCTTC,CASSESGVQWGYTF
-,TRBJ1-1,-,TRBV2,TGTGCCAGCGACAGACTGAACACTGAAGCTTTCTTT,CASDRLNTEAFF
-,TRBJ2-7,-,TRBV9,TGTGCCAGCAGCGTAGTTTCTAACTCCTACGAGCAGTACTTC,CASSVVSNSYEQYF
once,TRBJ2-7,TRBD1,TRBV7-9,TGTGCCAGCAGCTTGGGACAGGTCATGTCCTACGAGCAGTACTTC,CASSLGQVMSYEQYF
-,TRBJ1-5,TRBD1,TRBV7-9,TGTGCCAGCAGTCCTGGACAGGGGGCTCAGCCCCAGCATTTT,CASSPGQGAQPQHF
-,TRBJ2-3,TRBD2,TRBV30,TGTGCCTGGGTAGCGGGGGGGCCGGGTAGCACAGATACGCAGTATTTT,CAWVAGGPGSTDTQYF
-,TRBJ1-6,TRBD1,TRBV6-5,TGTGCCAGCAGTGGACAGGGACGGTCACCCCTCCACTTT,CASSGQGRSPLHF
-,TRBJ1-1,-,TRBV6-5,TGTGCCACCAAGGACAGCTTGAACACTGAAGCTTTCTTT,CATKDSLNTEAFF
-,TRBJ2-1,TRBD1,TRBV5-1,TGCGCCAGCGGGCCGGGGACAGGGGGCAATGAGCAGTTCTTC,CASGPGTGGNEQFF
-,TRBJ1-2,TRBD1,TRBV18,TGTGCCAGCTCACCGATGTCAGGGGGCGAAGGAGGCTACACCTTC,CASSPMSGGEGGYTF
once,TRBJ1-2,TRBD1,TRBV7-6,TGTGCCAGCAGCTTAGGGCCAGGGGGTTGGGATGGCTACCCCTTC,CASSLGPGGWDGYPF
-,TRBJ1-3,TRBD1,TRBV6-5,TGTGCCAGCAGTTCCGGGACAGGGCTCGGAAACACCATATATTTT,CASSSGTGLGNTIYF